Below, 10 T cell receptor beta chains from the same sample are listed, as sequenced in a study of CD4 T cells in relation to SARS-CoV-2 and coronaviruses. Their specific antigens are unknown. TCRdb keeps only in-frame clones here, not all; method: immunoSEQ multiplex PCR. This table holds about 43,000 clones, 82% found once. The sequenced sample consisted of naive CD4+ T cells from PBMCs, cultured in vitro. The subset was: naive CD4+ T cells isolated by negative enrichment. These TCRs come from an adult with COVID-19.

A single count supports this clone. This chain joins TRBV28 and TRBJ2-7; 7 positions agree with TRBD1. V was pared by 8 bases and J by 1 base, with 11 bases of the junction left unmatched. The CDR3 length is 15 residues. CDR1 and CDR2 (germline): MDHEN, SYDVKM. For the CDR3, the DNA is TGTGCCAGCGGAACAGGGACAGTTATTTCCTACGAGCAGTACTTC. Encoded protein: CASGTGTVISYEQYF. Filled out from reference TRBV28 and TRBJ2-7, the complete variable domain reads DVKVTQSSRYLVKRTGEKVFLECVQDMDHENMFWYRQDPGLGLRLIYFSYDVKMKEKGDIPEGYSVSREKKERFSLILESASTNQTSMYLCASGTGTVISYEQYFGPGTRLTVT.

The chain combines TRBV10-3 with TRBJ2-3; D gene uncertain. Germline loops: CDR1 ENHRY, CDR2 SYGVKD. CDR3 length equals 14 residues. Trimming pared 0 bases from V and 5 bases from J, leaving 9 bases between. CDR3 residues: CAISESGKGDTQYF. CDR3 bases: TGTGCCATCAGTGAGTCCGGAAAGGGAGATACGCAGTATTTT.

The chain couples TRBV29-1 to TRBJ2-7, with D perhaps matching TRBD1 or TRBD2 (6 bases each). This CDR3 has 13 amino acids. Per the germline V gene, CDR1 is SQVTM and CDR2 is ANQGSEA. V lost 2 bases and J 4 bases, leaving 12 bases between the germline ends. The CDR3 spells CSVEFQGRYEQYF. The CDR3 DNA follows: TGCAGCGTTGAATTTCAGGGGAGGTACGAGCAGTACTTC.

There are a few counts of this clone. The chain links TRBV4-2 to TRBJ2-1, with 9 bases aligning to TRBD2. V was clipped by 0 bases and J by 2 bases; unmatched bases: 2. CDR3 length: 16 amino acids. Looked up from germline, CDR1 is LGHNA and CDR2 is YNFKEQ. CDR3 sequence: CASSQEWTSAYNEQFF. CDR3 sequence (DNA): TGTGCCAGCAGCCAAGAATGGACTAGCGCCTACAATGAGCAGTTCTTC.

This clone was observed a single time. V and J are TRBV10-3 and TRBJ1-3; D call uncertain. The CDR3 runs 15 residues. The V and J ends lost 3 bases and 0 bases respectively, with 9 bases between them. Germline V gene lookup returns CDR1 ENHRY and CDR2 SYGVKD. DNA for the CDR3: TGTGCCATCAGTGATCCGCCATCCTCTGGAAACACCATATATTTT. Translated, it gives CAISDPPSSGNTIYF.

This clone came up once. The CDR3 bases are TGCAGCGTTGAAGATCAGCGGGAGAGACGAGATACGCAGTATTTT. Translated: CSVEDQRERRDTQYF. V is TRBV29-1 and J is TRBJ2-3, with TRBD2 matching 8 bases. This CDR3 spans 15 amino acids. CDR1 SQVTM and CDR2 ANQGSEA come from the germline V gene. V gave up 0 bases and J gave up 5 bases; unmatched junction bases: 7.

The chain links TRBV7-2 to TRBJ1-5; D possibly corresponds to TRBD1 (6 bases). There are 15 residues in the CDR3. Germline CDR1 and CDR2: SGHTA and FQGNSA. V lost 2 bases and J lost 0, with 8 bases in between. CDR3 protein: CASSLLGASNQPQHF. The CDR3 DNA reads TGTGCCAGCAGCTTATTGGGGGCTAGCAATCAGCCCCAGCATTTT.

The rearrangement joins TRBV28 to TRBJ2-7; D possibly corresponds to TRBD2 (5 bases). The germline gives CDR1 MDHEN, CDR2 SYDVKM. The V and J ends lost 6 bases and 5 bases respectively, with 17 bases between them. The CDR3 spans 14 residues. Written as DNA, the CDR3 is TGTGCCAGCAGCTTGAGTGGGAGTAGCGACGAGCAGTACTTC. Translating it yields CASSLSGSSDEQYF.

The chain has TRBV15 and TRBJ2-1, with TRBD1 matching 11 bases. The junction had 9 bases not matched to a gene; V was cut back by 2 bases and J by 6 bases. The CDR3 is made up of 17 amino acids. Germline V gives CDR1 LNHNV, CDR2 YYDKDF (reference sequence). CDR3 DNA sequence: TGTGCCACCAGCAGACACCAGCCGGGACAGGGGGTCAATGAGCAGTTCTTC. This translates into CATSRHQPGQGVNEQFF.

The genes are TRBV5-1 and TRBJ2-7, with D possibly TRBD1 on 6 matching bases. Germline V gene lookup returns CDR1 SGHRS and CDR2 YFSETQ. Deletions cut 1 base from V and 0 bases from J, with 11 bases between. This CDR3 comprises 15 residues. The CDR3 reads CASSLSPGVSYEQYF. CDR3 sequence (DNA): TGCGCCAGCAGCTTGAGCCCAGGGGTCTCCTACGAGCAGTACTTC.